These 14 T cell receptor beta chains were all obtained from the same sample, sequenced in a study of blood T cell repertoires in COVID-19. The repertoire was sequenced with immunoSEQ multiplex PCR; TCRdb's copy has only in-frame clones and lacks some. The sample shows approximately 42,000 clones, approximately 70% of them seen only once. The sample was peripheral blood. The receptors come from an elderly man with acute or convalescent COVID-19.

The rearrangement joins TRBV10-3 to TRBJ1-1, with D maybe TRBD1 (6 bases). Trimming removed 5 bases at V and 5 bases at J, with 15 bases between. The CDR3 is made up of 14 amino acids. Germline V lookup: CDR1 ENHRY, CDR2 SYGVKD. In DNA form, the CDR3 reads TGTGCCATCAGTCCCGGGACAAGTCGGACTGAAGCTTTCTTT. Translated, it gives CAISPGTSRTEAFF.

Written as DNA, the CDR3 is TGTGCCAGCAGTGGACAGTCTAACTATGGCTACACCTTC. Protein product: CASSGQSNYGYTF. The chain uses TRBV6-6 and TRBJ1-2; a weak D match, TRBD1 (6 bases). The V gene's germline CDR1 is MNHNY and CDR2 SVGAGI (reference sequence). The CDR3 is 13 amino acids. Trimming left V 5 bases short and J 0 bases short, with 7 bases between.

The chain joins TRBV5-4 to TRBJ2-5; 12 nucleotides match TRBD2. V lost 0 bases to trimming and J lost 1 base; unmatched junction nucleotides: 7. The V gene's germline CDR1 is SGHNT and CDR2 YYREEE (reference sequence). The CDR3 is 18 amino acids. This CDR3 is CASSLGLAGANIQETQYF. CDR3 bases: TGTGCCAGCAGCTTGGGACTAGCGGGAGCGAATATCCAAGAGACCCAGTACTTC.

The sample holds a few counts of this clone. The chain combines TRBV4-3 with TRBJ1-6; tentatively, D is TRBD1 (5 bases). The CDR3 has 16 residues. Trimming shortened V by 3 bases and J by 7 bases, and 16 bases separated the two germline ends. Germline V CDR1 and CDR2: LGHNA, YSLEER. CDR3 loop: CASSHHGGGGNSPLHF. The CDR3 nucleotides are TGCGCCAGCAGCCACCACGGGGGGGGAGGAAATTCACCCCTCCACTTT.

This chain joins TRBV28 and TRBJ1-2; possibly TRBD1 for D (5 bases). Trimming pared 4 bases from V and 3 bases from J, leaving 9 bases between. The CDR3 contains 13 residues. Germline V gene data show CDR1 as MDHEN and CDR2 as SYDVKM. As DNA, the CDR3 is TGTGCCAGCAGTTCTCAGGGTTACTATGGCTACACCTTC. Translated, it gives CASSSQGYYGYTF.

The DNA of the CDR3 is TGTGCCACCAGCAGGGGAGCGGGATCTAGCACAGATACGCAGTATTTT. Translating gives CATSRGAGSSTDTQYF. This chain links TRBV15 with TRBJ2-3; 7 bases agree with TRBD2. CDR3 length equals 16 residues. Trimming at V came to 3 bases and at J to 0 bases, leaving 6 bases not matched to a gene. Germline loops: CDR1 LNHNV, CDR2 YYDKDF (reference sequence).

The rearrangement links TRBV24-1 to TRBJ2-1, with 10 bases that match TRBD2. The V gene end was trimmed by 7 bases and the J gene end by 9 bases; junction bases not matched to a gene: 11. The CDR3 covers 15 residues. Germline lookup yields CDR1 KGHDR and CDR2 SFDVKD. The CDR3: CATRPGTSVSGEQFF. CDR3 nucleotide sequence: TGTGCCACCAGACCCGGGACTAGCGTTTCAGGTGAGCAGTTCTTC.

V gene TRBV29-1 combines with J gene TRBJ1-2; 7 bases are shared with TRBD1. Germline loops: CDR1 SQVTM, CDR2 ANQGSEA. There are 14 residues in the CDR3. With V trimmed by 7 bases and J by 3 bases, 11 bases remained unmatched. CDR3 protein: CSAHSTGTDYGYTF. As DNA, the CDR3 is TGCAGCGCCCATTCGACAGGGACAGACTATGGCTACACCTTC.

This rearrangement joins TRBV5-1 to TRBJ2-5; D not certain. Trimming shortened V by 1 base and J by 2 bases, and 12 bases separated the two germline ends. Germline V CDR1 and CDR2: SGHRS, YFSETQ. The length of the CDR3 is 15 residues. CDR3 loop: CASSLTPQSQETQYF. The CDR3 nucleotides are TGCGCCAGCAGCTTGACCCCGCAGTCGCAAGAGACCCAGTACTTC. The complete variable domain, with remaining parts taken from reference TRBV5-1 and TRBJ2-5, reads KAGVTQTPRYLIKTRGQQVTLSCSPISGHRSVSWYQQTPGQGLQFLFEYFSETQRNKGNFPGRFSGRQFSNSRSEMNVSTLELGDSALYLCASSLTPQSQETQYFGPGTRLLVL.

To note about this clone: Just one base apart from a much larger clone, this may be a read error. The CDR3 DNA reads TGTGCCAGCAGTCGGGGACAGAACTATGGCTACACCTTC. Translating it yields CASSRGQNYGYTF. The rearrangement joins TRBV6-5 to TRBJ1-2, with 7 bases that match TRBD1. V was pared by 5 bases and J by 2 bases, with 2 bases of the junction left unmatched. The CDR3 is 13 amino acids. Germline-derived CDR1 and CDR2 are MNHEY and SVGAGI.

This chain joins TRBV28 and TRBJ2-5, with a possible D match to TRBD1 (6 bases). The germline V and J ends were trimmed by 6 bases and 4 bases, with 15 bases remaining between them. There are 14 residues in the CDR3. CDR1 and CDR2 (germline): MDHEN, SYDVKM. CDR3 region: CASSPTWGPETQYF. DNA for the CDR3: TGTGCCAGCAGCCCTACGTGGGGGCCAGAGACCCAGTACTTC.

Only a few counts were recorded for this clone. This chain links TRBV10-3 with TRBJ2-5; 10 bases are shared with TRBD2. The CDR3 runs 17 residues. J was trimmed by 5 bases and V by 8 bases; bases with no gene match: 17. Germline CDR1 is ENHRY and CDR2 is SYGVKD. CDR3 nucleotide sequence: TGTGCCATCCAATCAGGCTCGCTAGCGGGAGTTCGGGAGACCCAGTACTTC. Encoded protein: CAIQSGSLAGVRETQYF.

For this clone: Other nucleotide sequences from this sample produce the same CDR3. This rearrangement joins TRBV12-3 or TRBV12-4 to TRBJ1-1; D remains unclear. The CDR3 runs 13 residues. Trimming took off 5 bases at V and 0 bases at J, with 7 bases between the two ends. The CDR3 loop reads CASSRHMNTEAFF. CDR3 bases: TGTGCCAGCAGTCGCCACATGAACACTGAAGCTTTCTTT.

The chain is built from TRBV27 and TRBJ2-7; 8 bases are shared with TRBD2. Germline V lookup: CDR1 MNHEY, CDR2 SMNVEV (reference sequence). CDR3 size: 14 residues. V lost 3 bases, J lost 6 bases, and 7 bases stayed unmatched. The CDR3 nucleotides are TGTGCCAGCAGTTTGTACGGGACTAGGGGCGAGCAGTACTTC. It specifies CASSLYGTRGEQYF.